A single TCR beta chain is shown here with its context. Its antigen remains unidentified. The data were obtained in a study of T and B cells in COVID-19 patients. Study in general: Most recovered patients had mild to moderate COVID-19 treated as outpatients. Study conclusions and caveats: Active COVID-19 showed highly clonal TRB repertoires; recovery showed diversity and richness above healthy donors.

The CDR3 has 16 residues. The germline CDR1 and CDR2 sequences are SEHNR and FQNEAQ (reference sequence). The V segment lost 1 base and the J segment 6 bases; nucleotides outside the gene matches: 5. Each TRB amplification used roughly 230-550 ng of genomic DNA from blood. BIOMED2 TRB-A/B primer pools were used in multiplex TRB PCR. TCRdb reanalysed the multiplex PCR reads using MiXCR and keeps one entry per CDR3 protein. The sample has about 15,000 distinct CDR3 sequences, roughly 29% seen once; the top ten hold roughly 1.2%. Sequenced input: blood. This sequence originates from a human donor who had recovered from COVID-19. This chain joins TRBV7-9 and TRBJ2-2; 10 bases agree with TRBD1. The CDR3 nucleotides are TGTGCCAGCAGCTTAGTAGTTGGGACAGGGGCCGGGGAGCTGTTTTTT. As protein: CASSLVVGTGAGELFF.